Listed here is a single TCR beta chain. These data belong to a study of human T cells and chemical hapten exposure. Time point described: patch test 1, 2 weeks after DPC sensitization. Treatment specified: therapeutic diphenylcyclopropenone sensitization with weekly scalp DPC. Germline V gene data show CDR1 as SGHTA and CDR2 as FQGNSA. There are 15 residues in the CDR3. Trimming cost V 0 bases and J 2 bases, with 9 bases left between them. Using its own MiXCR run on the RACE reads, TCRdb lists one record per CDR3 protein. This repertoire shows more than 95,000 distinct CDR3 sequences, roughly an eighth found once; its top ten account for roughly 1.5%.

This chain links TRBV7-2 with TRBJ2-3; TRBD1 might be the D (6 bases). This TCR was sampled from a woman in her 50s with alopecia areata. Some clones in this sample may be carry-over from other donors' samples. The sequencing here drew on whole blood, taken in connection with sensitization to the hapten diphenylcyclopropenone (DPC). The CDR3 DNA reads as TGTGCCAGCAGCTTAGCTGGACAGAACACAGATACGCAGTATTTT. Protein product: CASSLAGQNTDTQYF.